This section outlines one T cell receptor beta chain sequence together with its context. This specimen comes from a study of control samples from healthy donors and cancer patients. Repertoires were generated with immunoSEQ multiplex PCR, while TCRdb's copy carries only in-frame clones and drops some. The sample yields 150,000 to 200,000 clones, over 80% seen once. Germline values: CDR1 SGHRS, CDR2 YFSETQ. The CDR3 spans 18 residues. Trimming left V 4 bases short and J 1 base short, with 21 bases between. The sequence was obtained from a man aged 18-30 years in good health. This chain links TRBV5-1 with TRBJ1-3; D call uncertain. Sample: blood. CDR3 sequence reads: CASSPAGYPDLSGNTIYF. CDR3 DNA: TGCGCCAGCAGCCCGGCGGGGTACCCTGACCTTTCTGGAAACACCATATATTTT. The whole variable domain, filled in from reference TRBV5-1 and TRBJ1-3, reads KAGVTQTPRYLIKTRGQQVTLSCSPISGHRSVSWYQQTPGQGLQFLFEYFSETQRNKGNFPGRFSGRQFSNSRSEMNVSTLELGDSALYLCASSPAGYPDLSGNTIYFGEGSWLTVV.